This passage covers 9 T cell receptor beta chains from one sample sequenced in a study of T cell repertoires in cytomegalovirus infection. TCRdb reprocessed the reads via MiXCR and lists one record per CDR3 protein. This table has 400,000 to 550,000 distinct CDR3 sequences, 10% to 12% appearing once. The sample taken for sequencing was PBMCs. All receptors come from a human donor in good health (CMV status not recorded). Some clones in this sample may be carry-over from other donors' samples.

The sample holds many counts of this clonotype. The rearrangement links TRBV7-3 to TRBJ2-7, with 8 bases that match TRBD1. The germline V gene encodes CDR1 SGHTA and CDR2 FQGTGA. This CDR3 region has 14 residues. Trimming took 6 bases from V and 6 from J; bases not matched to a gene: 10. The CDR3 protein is CASRKDRVQGEQYF. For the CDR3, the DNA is TGTGCCAGCAGAAAGGACAGGGTGCAGGGCGAGCAGTACTTC.

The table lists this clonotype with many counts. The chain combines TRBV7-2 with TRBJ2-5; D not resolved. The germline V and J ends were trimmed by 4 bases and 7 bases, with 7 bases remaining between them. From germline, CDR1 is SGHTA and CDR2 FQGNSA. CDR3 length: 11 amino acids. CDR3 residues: CASSSGWTQYF. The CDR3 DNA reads TGTGCCAGCAGCTCCGGATGGACCCAGTACTTC.

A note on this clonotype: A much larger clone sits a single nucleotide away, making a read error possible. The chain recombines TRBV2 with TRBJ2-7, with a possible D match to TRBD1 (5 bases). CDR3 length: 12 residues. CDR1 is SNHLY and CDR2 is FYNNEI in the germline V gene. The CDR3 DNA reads TGTGCCAGCATTGGCAGGGCCTACGGGCAGTACTTC. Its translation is CASIGRAYGQYF. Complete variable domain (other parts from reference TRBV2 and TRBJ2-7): EPEVTQTPSHQVTQMGQEVILRCVPISNHLYFYWYRQILGQKVEFLVSFYNNEISEKSEIFDDQFSVERPDGSNFTLKIRSTKLEDSAMYFCASIGRAYGQYFGPGTRLTVT.

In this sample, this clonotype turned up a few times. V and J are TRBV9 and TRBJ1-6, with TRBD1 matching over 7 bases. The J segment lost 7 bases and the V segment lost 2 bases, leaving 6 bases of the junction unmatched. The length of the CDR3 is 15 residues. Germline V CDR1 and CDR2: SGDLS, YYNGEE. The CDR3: CASSVRQGDNSPLHF. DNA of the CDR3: TGTGCCAGCAGCGTTCGACAGGGCGACAATTCACCCCTCCACTTT.

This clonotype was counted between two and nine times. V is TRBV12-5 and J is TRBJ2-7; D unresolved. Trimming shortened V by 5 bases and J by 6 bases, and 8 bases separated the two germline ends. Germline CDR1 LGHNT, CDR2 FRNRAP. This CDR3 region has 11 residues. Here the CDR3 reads CASGNGREQYF. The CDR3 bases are TGTGCTAGTGGTAATGGACGCGAGCAGTACTTC.

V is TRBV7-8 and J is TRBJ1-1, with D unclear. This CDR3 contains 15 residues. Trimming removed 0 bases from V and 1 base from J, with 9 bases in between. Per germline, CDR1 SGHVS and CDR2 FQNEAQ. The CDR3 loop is CASSLALRSNTEAFF. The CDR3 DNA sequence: TGTGCCAGCAGCTTAGCGTTACGCTCGAACACTGAAGCTTTCTTT.

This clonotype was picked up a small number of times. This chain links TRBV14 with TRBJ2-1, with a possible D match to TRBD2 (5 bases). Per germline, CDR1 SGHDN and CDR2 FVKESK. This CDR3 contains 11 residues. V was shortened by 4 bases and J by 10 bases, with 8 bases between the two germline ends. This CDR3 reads CASSRGLEQFF. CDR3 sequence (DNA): TGTGCCAGCAGCCGAGGACTGGAGCAGTTCTTC.

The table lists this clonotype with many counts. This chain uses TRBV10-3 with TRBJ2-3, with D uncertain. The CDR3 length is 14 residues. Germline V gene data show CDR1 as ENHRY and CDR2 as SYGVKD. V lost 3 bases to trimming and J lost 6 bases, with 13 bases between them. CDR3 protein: CAISDEKGSDTQYF. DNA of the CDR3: TGTGCCATCAGTGACGAAAAGGGAAGTGATACGCAGTATTTT.

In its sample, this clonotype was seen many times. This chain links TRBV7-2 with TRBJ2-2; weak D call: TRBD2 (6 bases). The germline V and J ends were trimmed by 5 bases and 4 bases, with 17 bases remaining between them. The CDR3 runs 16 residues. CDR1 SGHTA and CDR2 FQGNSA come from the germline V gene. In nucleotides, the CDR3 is TGTGCCAGCAGCATACCGGGACTTATGACCACCGGGGAGCTGTTTTTT. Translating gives CASSIPGLMTTGELFF.